Below, 13 T cell receptor beta chains from the same sample are listed, as sequenced in a study of Graves' ophthalmopathy and Graves' hyperthyroidism (dated by TCRdb to between 2018 and 2020). Instrument on record: Illumina HiSeq 2000. For repertoire sequencing, the TCR beta CDR3 regions were amplified from RNA transcripts. The first round was an RT-PCR using HTBI primers with the Qiagen OneStep RT-PCR kit, and this first round was followed by a second-round multiplex PCR, then size selection and purification. TCRdb reprocessing: public reads trimmed at Q25 with fastp, clones called with MiXCR, in-frame beta chains kept. Every CDR3 protein is listed once, alongside the most common genes and DNA of its rows. Here the sample has about 180,000 distinct CDR3 sequences; around two fifths occur a single time. The ten largest clonotypes hold 5.8% of the sample. Source material: peripheral blood. The receptors derive from a woman aged 40 to 50 with Graves' ophthalmopathy. Donor details come from another sample of the same person, matched by shared clones.

This sequence joins TRBV6-1 and TRBJ2-5, with D possibly matching TRBD1 (6 bases). The V and J ends lost 6 bases and 4 bases respectively, with 15 bases between them. Germline CDR1 reads MNHNS; CDR2 reads SASEGT. This CDR3 is 14 amino acids long. The CDR3 loop reads CASRAHGGRETQYF. As DNA, the CDR3 is TGTGCCAGCAGGGCCCATGGGGGCAGAGAGACCCAGTACTTC.

This clonotype was recorded many times. The gene calls are TRBV3-1 and TRBJ1-6, with TRBD1 as a possible D gene (5 bases). This CDR3 is built from 16 residues. CDR1 and CDR2 from the germline V gene are LGHDT and YNNKEL (reference sequence). The V and J ends lost 0 bases and 6 bases respectively, with 12 bases between them. CDR3 DNA: TGTGCCAGCAGCCAAGATCCCAGGGCGGCTAATTCACCCCTCCACTTT. Amino acids: CASSQDPRAANSPLHF.

This chain connects TRBV27 to TRBJ1-6; D uncertain. Germline CDR1 reads MNHEY; CDR2 reads SMNVEV (reference sequence). The V gene lost 3 bases and the J gene lost 5 bases, with 8 bases spanning the gap. The CDR3 contains 14 residues. Here the CDR3 DNA reads TGTGCCAGCAGTTTCGTCCAAGATAATTCACCCCTCCACTTT. Amino acids: CASSFVQDNSPLHF.

This clonotype has a count of ten or more. This chain uses TRBV28 with TRBJ1-2; tentatively, D is TRBD1 (5 bases). Trimming pared 6 bases from V and 3 bases from J, leaving 14 bases between. The CDR3 consists of 14 residues. Germline V lookup: CDR1 MDHEN, CDR2 SYDVKM. CDR3 nucleotide sequence: TGTGCCAGCAGCACCGCTCAGGGTGACTATGGCTACACCTTC. Translated: CASSTAQGDYGYTF.

This clonotype occurred a few times. The rearrangement uses TRBV11-2 and TRBJ2-7; 10 nucleotides agree with TRBD2. V shed 6 bases, J shed 4 bases, and the junction held 15 bases outside the gene matches. This CDR3 contains 17 residues. CDR1 and CDR2 (germline): SGHAT, FQNNGV. The CDR3 sequence: CASSIGGSGRSRYEQYF. The CDR3 DNA is TGTGCCAGCAGTATCGGGGGTAGCGGGAGGTCGCGTTACGAGCAGTACTTC.

The chain is built from TRBV30 and TRBJ1-1, with a weak D call TRBD1 (5 bases). CDR1 is GTSNPN, CDR2 SVGIG, per germline (reference sequence). V lost 0 bases and J lost 5, with 16 bases in between. The CDR3 sequence is 15 residues long. CDR3 coding DNA: TGTGCCTGGAGTGTACGGATCGGCGGGGGAACTGAAGCTTTCTTT. It yields the protein CAWSVRIGGGTEAFF.

The gene calls are TRBV6-1 and TRBJ1-5; D remains unclear. The CDR3 covers 11 residues. The V gene lost 8 bases and the J gene lost 4 bases, with 6 bases spanning the gap. In germline, CDR1 is MNHNS, CDR2 SASEGT. The CDR3 DNA follows: TGTGCCAGCGGGGTGAATCAGCCCCAGCATTTT. Its translation: CASGVNQPQHF.

CDR3 residues: CASTANGRGHTGELFF. CDR3 in DNA: TGTGCCAGCACCGCCAACGGGAGGGGGCATACCGGGGAGCTGTTTTTT. The chain couples TRBV27 to TRBJ2-2; D may be TRBD2 (8 bases). V shed 7 bases and J shed 5 bases, with 20 bases lying between them. The CDR3 runs 16 residues. In germline, CDR1 is MNHEY, CDR2 SMNVEV (reference sequence).

This clonotype has only a few counts. At one end, the junction sequence differs from germline, possibly due to a read error. The V call is TRBV12-3 or TRBV12-4, the J call TRBJ2-5; 8 nucleotides match TRBD2. This CDR3 is built from 12 residues. CDR3 in DNA: TGTGCCAGCAGTGTAGCGGGACAGACCCAGTACTTC. Translating gives CASSVAGQTQYF.

In this sample, this clonotype turned up many times. The V gene is TRBV5-1, the J gene TRBJ1-1, with D perhaps matching TRBD1 (5 bases). CDR1 and CDR2 from the germline V gene are SGHRS and YFSETQ. This CDR3 spans 11 amino acids. Trimming took off 2 bases at V and 7 bases at J, with 6 bases between the two ends. This CDR3 reads CASSFDSEAFF. The CDR3 coding sequence is TGCGCCAGCAGCTTCGACAGTGAAGCTTTCTTT.

The chain couples TRBV6-2 or TRBV6-3 to TRBJ2-7; possibly TRBD2 for D (5 bases). Trimming left V 6 bases short and J 0 bases short, with 12 bases between. The CDR3 is 14 amino acids. The germline gives CDR1 MNHEY, CDR2 SVGEGT. The CDR3 loop is CASSPGGSSYEQYF. In DNA, the CDR3 is TGTGCCAGCAGCCCAGGAGGAAGCTCCTACGAGCAGTACTTC.

At least ten counts were recorded for this clonotype. V is TRBV5-1 and J is TRBJ1-1; possibly TRBD1 for D (5 bases). The CDR3 is made up of 15 amino acids. V was shortened by 4 bases and J by 1 base, with 14 bases between the two germline ends. Germline-derived CDR1 and CDR2 are SGHRS and YFSETQ. CDR3 coding DNA: TGCGCCAGCAGCCCCCCGGGGGTGGGGAACACTGAAGCTTTCTTT. Translation gives CASSPPGVGNTEAFF.

This clonotype was counted once. The V and J genes are TRBV28 and TRBJ2-7, with TRBD1 as a possible D gene (6 bases). V gave up 8 bases and J gave up 2 bases, with 13 bases separating them. This CDR3 region has 13 residues. CDR1 is MDHEN, CDR2 SYDVKM, per germline. The CDR3 spells CASDGGQTYEQYF. For the CDR3, the DNA is TGTGCCAGCGATGGAGGACAGACCTACGAGCAGTACTTC. Together with reference TRBV28 and TRBJ2-7, the CDR3 gives the full variable domain: DVKVTQSSRYLVKRTGEKVFLECVQDMDHENMFWYRQDPGLGLRLIYFSYDVKMKEKGDIPEGYSVSREKKERFSLILESASTNQTSMYLCASDGGQTYEQYFGPGTRLTVT.